One T cell receptor beta chain is described in this entry. Its antigen is still unknown. This CDR3 comprises 15 residues. The J segment lost 7 bases and the V segment lost 4 bases, leaving 9 bases of the junction unmatched. Germline-derived CDR1 and CDR2 are MNHNS and SASEGT. These data come from a study of cytomegalovirus exposure and HLA in healthy donors. Broader study findings: In most subjects, TCR beta sequences reportedly gave accurate predictions of HLA-A and HLA-B alleles. A later analysis linked some 17,000 TCR beta sequences to HLA alleles at 0.05 false discovery rate. 150 or so TCR beta chains were listed as cytomegalovirus-associated. The study found most TCR sequences rare, yet found some public TCRs in many donors.

A multiplex PCR was run with 60 Vbeta primers and 13 Jbeta primers. The repertoire was sequenced with immunoSEQ multiplex PCR; TCRdb's copy has only in-frame clones and lacks some. The profile shows about 240,000 clones, 75% to 85% of them singletons. The sequence derives from a woman in her fifties or sixties in good health and CMV-seropositive. Sequencing was done on a sample of PBMCs. The chain joins TRBV6-1 to TRBJ2-7, with TRBD2 identical over 11 bases. CDR3 DNA sequence: TGTGCCAGCAGTGCAGTTAGCGGGAGGGTGGGGGAGCAGTACTTC. Its protein product is CASSAVSGRVGEQYF.